These T cell receptor beta chains were read from a single sample in a study of T cell repertoires in cytomegalovirus infection. TCRdb fed the reads into MiXCR, producing one record per CDR3 protein. The repertoire has 300,000 to 400,000 distinct CDR3 sequences, roughly 29% of them found once; the top ten carry roughly 20%. Their target antigens are unknown. Material: cultured PBMCs, obtained from culture after CMV antigen stimulation. The receptors shown here come from a human donor in good health (CMV status not recorded). Some clones in this sample may be carry-over from other donors' samples. CDR3s include the opening cysteine and the closing phenylalanine or tryptophan. D genes are given only for firm matches. For some rows the clone size is stated as once, few or many, or as a class when expanded; others skip it.

d_call j_call v_call clone_size cdr3_aa cdr3_nt
TRBD1 TRBJ2-1 TRBV7-3 . CASSFSGTGGHEQFF TGTGCCAGCAGCTTCTCCGGGACAGGAGGACATGAGCAGTTCTTC
. TRBJ1-5 TRBV6-6 . CASSYRVGSNQPQHF TGTGCCAGCAGTTATCGGGTAGGGAGCAATCAGCCCCAGCATTTT
. TRBJ2-3 TRBV7-8 many CASSLAPGSTDTQYF TGTGCCAGCAGCTTAGCCCCGGGCAGCACAGATACGCAGTATTTT
. TRBJ2-6 TRBV7-3 . CASSLKRGANVLTF TGTGCCAGCAGCTTAAAAAGAGGGGCCAACGTCCTGACTTTC
TRBD2 TRBJ2-7 TRBV27 . CASSLGGEGYEQYF TGTGCCAGCAGTTTAGGTGGGGAGGGCTACGAGCAGTACTTC
. TRBJ1-1 TRBV10-3 . CATCANLNTEAFF TGTGCCACCTGTGCCAACCTTAACACTGAAGCTTTCTTT
. TRBJ1-5 TRBV6-8 few CASSYSRDRQPQHF TGTGCCAGCAGTTACTCGCGGGATAGGCAGCCCCAGCATTTT
. TRBJ2-7 TRBV20-1 . CSASHPSAGAYEQYF TGCAGTGCTTCGCACCCTAGCGCCGGGGCCTACGAGCAGTACTTC
. TRBJ2-5 TRBV30 . CAWSAGTPSVETQYF TGTGCCTGGAGTGCCGGCACCCCCAGTGTCGAGACCCAGTACTTC
. TRBJ1-5 TRBV19 few CASSMTVNSNQPQHF TGTGCCAGTAGTATGACGGTTAATAGCAATCAGCCCCAGCATTTT
. TRBJ2-3 TRBV19 . CASSIRKGAADTQYF TGTGCCAGTAGTATACGGAAGGGCGCGGCAGATACGCAGTATTTT
. TRBJ2-1 TRBV7-8 many CASSSRTLPTYNEQFF TGTGCCAGCAGCTCACGGACCCTGCCGACCTACAATGAGCAGTTCTTC
. TRBJ1-5 TRBV7-2 many CASSLEKGAGRVGQPQHF TGTGCCAGCAGCTTGGAGAAAGGGGCGGGACGGGTCGGACAGCCCCAGCATTTT
TRBD1 TRBJ1-6 TRBV25-1 few CASRGTAYNSPLHF TGTGCCAGCAGAGGGACAGCCTATAATTCACCCCTCCACTTT
. TRBJ2-7 TRBV6-1 few CASREGAFSYEQYF TGTGCCAGCAGGGAAGGGGCATTCTCCTACGAGCAGTACTTC
. TRBJ1-2 TRBV7-2 . CASSLDPTGQRYGYTF TGTGCCAGCAGCTTAGATCCCACGGGACAACGATATGGCTACACCTTC
. TRBJ2-2 TRBV7-8 many CASSLTGPGELFF TGTGCCAGCAGCCTAACAGGTCCCGGGGAGCTGTTTTTT
. TRBJ2-3 TRBV4-1 many CASSQDSYTYTQYF TGCGCCAGCAGCCAAGATTCATATACTTATACGCAGTATTTT
. TRBJ1-1 TRBV19 . CASRLTPKDTEAFF TGTGCCAGTAGACTCACTCCCAAAGACACTGAAGCTTTCTTT
. TRBJ1-1 TRBV20-1 . CSARTGTEAFF TGCAGTGCTAGAACAGGGACTGAAGCTTTCTTT
. TRBJ2-6 TRBV24-1 . CATSETLRGANVLTF TGTGCCACCAGTGAGACATTACGGGGAGCCAACGTCCTGACTTTC
. TRBJ1-1 TRBV7-8 . CASSLGQDRGAFF TGTGCCAGCAGCTTAGGTCAGGACCGGGGAGCTTTCTTT
. TRBJ2-3 TRBV7-3 . CASSMDLTDTQYF TGTGCCAGCAGCATGGACCTTACAGATACGCAGTATTTT